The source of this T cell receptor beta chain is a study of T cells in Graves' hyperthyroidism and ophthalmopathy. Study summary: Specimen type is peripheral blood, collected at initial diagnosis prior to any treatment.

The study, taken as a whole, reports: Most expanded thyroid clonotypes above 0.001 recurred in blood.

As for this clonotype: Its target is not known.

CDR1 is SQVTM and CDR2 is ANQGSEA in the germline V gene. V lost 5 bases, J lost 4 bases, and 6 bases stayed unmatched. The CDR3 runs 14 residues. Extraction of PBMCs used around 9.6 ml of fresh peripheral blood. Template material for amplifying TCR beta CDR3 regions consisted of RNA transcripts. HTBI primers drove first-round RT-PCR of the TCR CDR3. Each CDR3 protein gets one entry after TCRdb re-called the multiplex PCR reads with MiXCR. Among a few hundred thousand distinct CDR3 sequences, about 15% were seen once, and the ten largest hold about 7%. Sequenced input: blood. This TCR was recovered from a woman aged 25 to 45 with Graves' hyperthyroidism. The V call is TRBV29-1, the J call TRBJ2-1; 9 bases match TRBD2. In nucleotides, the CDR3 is TGCAGCGTTCCCGGACTAGCGTTTTACAATGAGCAGTTCTTC. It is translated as CSVPGLAFYNEQFF.